This T cell receptor (beta chain) appears in the sequencing data of a study of cytotoxic CD8 clonotypes in ibrutinib-treated CLL. The germline V gene encodes CDR1 LNHNV and CDR2 YYDKDF (reference sequence). The V end was cut by 0 bases, the J end by 7 bases, with 6 bases between. This CDR3 has 12 amino acids. Clones were read by immunoSEQ multiplex PCR, and TCRdb kept only the in-frame ones, dropping some. The repertoire holds about 160,000 clones, with 84% as singletons. This clone has a handful of counts. The clonotype comes from a human donor with chronic lymphocytic leukemia. The J gene is TRBJ1-2, the V gene TRBV15; no definite D call. Sequences were derived from PBMCs, sampled after 24 months of ibrutinib treatment. CDR3 residues: CATSRDLGGYTF. CDR3 coding DNA: TGTGCCACCAGCAGAGACTTGGGTGGCTACACCTTC.